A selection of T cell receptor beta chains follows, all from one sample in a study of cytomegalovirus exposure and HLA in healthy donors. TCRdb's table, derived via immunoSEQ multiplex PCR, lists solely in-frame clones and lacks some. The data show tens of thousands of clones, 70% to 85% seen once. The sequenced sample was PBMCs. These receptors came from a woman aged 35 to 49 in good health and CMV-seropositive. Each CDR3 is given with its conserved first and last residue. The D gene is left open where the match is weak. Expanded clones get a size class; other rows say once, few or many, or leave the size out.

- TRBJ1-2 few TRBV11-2 TGTGCCAGCAGATCACAGGCTGGGCCTAACTATGGCTACACCTTC CASRSQAGPNYGYTF
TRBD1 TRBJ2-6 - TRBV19 TGTGCCAGTAGTTTGGGACAGCCCTCTGGGGCCAACGTCCTGACTTTC CASSLGQPSGANVLTF
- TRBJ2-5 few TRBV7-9 TGTGCCAGCAGCTTAGATCCCACTTGGGGCGGAGAGACCCAGTACTTC CASSLDPTWGGETQYF
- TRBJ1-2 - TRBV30 TGTGCCTGGAGTAGGGGATATGGCTACACCTTC CAWSRGYGYTF
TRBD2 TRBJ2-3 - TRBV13 TGTGCCAGCCGGGGGGGAGATACGCAGTATTTT CASRGGDTQYF
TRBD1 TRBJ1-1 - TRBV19 TGTGCCAGTAGTGCGGGACAGACGAACACTGAAGCTTTCTTT CASSAGQTNTEAFF
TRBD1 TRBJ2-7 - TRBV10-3 TGTGCCATCAGTGCCCTCGGACAGGCAGAATTCTACGAGCAGTACTTC CAISALGQAEFYEQYF
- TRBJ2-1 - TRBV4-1 TGCGCCAGCAGCCAAGACCCAGGGAAGGGCTCCTACAATGAGCAGTTCTTC CASSQDPGKGSYNEQFF
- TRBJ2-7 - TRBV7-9 TGTGCCAGCAGCTCCGCCTACGAGCAGTACTTC CASSSAYEQYF
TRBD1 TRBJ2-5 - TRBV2 TGTGCCAGCAGTGGGACAGGGGTCCAAGAGACCCAGTACTTC CASSGTGVQETQYF
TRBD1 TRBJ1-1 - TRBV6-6 TGTGCCAGCAATATAGGAGACAGGGGAGCTTTCTTT CASNIGDRGAFF
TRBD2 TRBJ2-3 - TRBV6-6 TGTGCCAGCAGTTACCCAACGGGGGGGCAGACAGATACGCAGTATTTT CASSYPTGGQTDTQYF
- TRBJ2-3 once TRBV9 TGTGCCAGCAGCGTAGACTTTGCCGATACGCAGTATTTT CASSVDFADTQYF
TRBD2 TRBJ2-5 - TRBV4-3 TGCGCCAGCAGCCAAGATAGGCAGCGGGGGGGCCTCGGAGGGGCCCAGTACTTC CASSQDRQRGGLGGAQYF
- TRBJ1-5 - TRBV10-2 TGCGCCAGCAGTGTAACCCTCGGGCAGCCCCAGCATTTT CASSVTLGQPQHF
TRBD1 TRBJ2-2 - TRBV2 TGTGCCAGCAGTGATCAGGGGGCGGTCTCCGGGGAGCTGTTTTTT CASSDQGAVSGELFF
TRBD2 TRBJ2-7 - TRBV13 TGTGCCAGCAGCTCCCCCGGGGAGGGGTCCTACGAGCAGTACTTC CASSSPGEGSYEQYF
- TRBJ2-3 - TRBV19 TGTGCCAGTGGACAGATACGCACAGATACGCAGTATTTT CASGQIRTDTQYF
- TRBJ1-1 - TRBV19 TGTGCCAGTACCCTAGAGGGCACTGAAGCTTTCTTT CASTLEGTEAFF
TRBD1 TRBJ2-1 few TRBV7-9 TGTGCCAGCAGCGGCCGGGACAGGGAAAGAGGGGGCTACTACAATGAGCAGTTCTTC CASSGRDRERGGYYNEQFF
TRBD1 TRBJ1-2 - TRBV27 TGTGCCAGCAGCGGATCCAGGGGGCGCATTGACTATGGCTACACCTTC CASSGSRGRIDYGYTF
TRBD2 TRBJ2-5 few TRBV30 TGTGCCTGGAATCGGGGGGGACAAGAGACCCAGTACTTC CAWNRGGQETQYF
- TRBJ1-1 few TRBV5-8 TGTGCCAGCAGCTTGGGCGGGGACACTGAAGCTTTCTTT CASSLGGDTEAFF
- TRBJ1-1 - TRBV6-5 TGTGCCAGCAGTTACCCCGGGGGCACTGAAGCTTTCTTT CASSYPGGTEAFF
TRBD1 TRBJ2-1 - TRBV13 TGTGCCAGCAGCAACCGGGACAGTCTCAATGAGCAGTTCTTC CASSNRDSLNEQFF
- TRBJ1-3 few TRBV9 TGTGCCAGCAGCGTAGTCGGGGAGGCTGGAAACACCATATATTTT CASSVVGEAGNTIYF
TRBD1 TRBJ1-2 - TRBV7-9 TGTGCCAGCATCGGTACAGGGGGCGGCGGCTACACCTTC CASIGTGGGGYTF
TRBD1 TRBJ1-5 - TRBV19 TGTGCCAGTAGTAACAGGGGTGGCAATCAGCCCCAGCATTTT CASSNRGGNQPQHF
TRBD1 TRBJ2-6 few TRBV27 TGTGCCAGCAGTTTATTCGCAGGGACAGAGGGGTACTCTGGGGCCAACGTCCTGACTTTC CASSLFAGTEGYSGANVLTF
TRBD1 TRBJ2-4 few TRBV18 TGTGCCAGCTCACCATACCCACAGGGGTCCAAAAACATTCAGTACTTC CASSPYPQGSKNIQYF
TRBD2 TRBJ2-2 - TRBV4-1 TGCGCCAGCAGCCAAGCAGGGACTAGCGGGGGGACTCGGGGCACCGGGGAGCTGTTTTTT CASSQAGTSGGTRGTGELFF
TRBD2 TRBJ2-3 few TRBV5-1 TGCGCCAGCAGCTTGGACCCCCAGGGAGCGGGGGGCATTTGGGCAAGCACAGATACGCAGTATTTT CASSLDPQGAGGIWASTDTQYF
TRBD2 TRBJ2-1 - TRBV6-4 TGTGCCAGCAGTGAGGAGGGACTAGCGGTTCGAAGGCAGTTCTTC CASSEEGLAVRRQFF
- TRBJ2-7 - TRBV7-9 TGTTCCAGCAGCTTATTCAGTCAGTCCTCCTACGAGCAGTACTTC CSSSLFSQSSYEQYF
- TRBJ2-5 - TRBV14 TGTGCCAGCAGCCAAGATTTCAGTCAGGGGCAAGAGACCCAGTACTTC CASSQDFSQGQETQYF
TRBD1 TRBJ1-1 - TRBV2 TGTGCCAGCAGTGAAGCGCTTCAGGACAGGGGGCTAGCTTTCTTT CASSEALQDRGLAFF
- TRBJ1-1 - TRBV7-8 TGTGCCAGCAGCTTGAGTCGGTGGTCGGACACTGAAGCTTTCTTT CASSLSRWSDTEAFF
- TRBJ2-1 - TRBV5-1 TGCGCCAGCAGCATAGACAGATACAATGAGCAGTTCTTC CASSIDRYNEQFF
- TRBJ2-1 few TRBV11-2 TGTGCCAGCTTTGGCCCCCAGGATGAGCAGTTCTTC CASFGPQDEQFF
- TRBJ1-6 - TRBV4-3 TGCGCCAGCAGCCAAGAAGGCAGGGGACCCTCACCCCTCCACTTT CASSQEGRGPSPLHF
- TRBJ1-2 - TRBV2 TGTGCCAGCAGCAAATTACAGGAGCACTATGGCTACACCTTC CASSKLQEHYGYTF
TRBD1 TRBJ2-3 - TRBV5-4 TGTGCCAGCAGCTTCCAAGGACAGGGCCCAGATACGCAGTATTTT CASSFQGQGPDTQYF
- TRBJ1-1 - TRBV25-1 TGTGCCAGCAGTGATACCCAGGGGTACACTGAAGCTTTCTTT CASSDTQGYTEAFF
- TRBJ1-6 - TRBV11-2 TGTGCCAGCAGACGAGTGGGTGGGAGAAATTCACCCCTCCACTTT CASRRVGGRNSPLHF
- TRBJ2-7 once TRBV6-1 TGTGCCAGCAGTGAAACCGGGTACGAGCAGTACTTC CASSETGYEQYF
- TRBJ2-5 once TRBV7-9 TGTGCCAGCAGCCCGGGACTGGGGGAGACCCAGTACTTC CASSPGLGETQYF
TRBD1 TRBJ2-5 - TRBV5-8 TGTGCCAGCAGTCGTACAGGGGGCCGGTGGGAGACCCAGTACTTC CASSRTGGRWETQYF
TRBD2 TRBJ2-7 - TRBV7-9 TGTGCCAGCAGCTTCGACCTCGGACTAGCGGGGTACGAGCAGTACTTC CASSFDLGLAGYEQYF
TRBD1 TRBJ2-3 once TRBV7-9 TGTGCCAGCAGCCCAGGGACAGGGAAAGATACGCAGTATTTT CASSPGTGKDTQYF
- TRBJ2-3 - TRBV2 TGTGCCAGCAGTGGGGGAAGGGGCCGGGGCACAGATACGCAGTATTTT CASSGGRGRGTDTQYF
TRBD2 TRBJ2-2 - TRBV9 TGTGCCAGTAACCGCGGGACTAGCGGGTCCGGGGAGCTGTTTTTT CASNRGTSGSGELFF